This T cell receptor (beta chain) was profiled in a study of OX40 agonist ivuxolimab in advanced cancers. At the level of the study: Around 40% of patients had received prior checkpoint inhibitor therapy. Partial responses were achieved by three patients: one hepatocellular carcinoma, two cutaneous melanoma.

This CDR3 spans 17 amino acids. Germline CDR1 is GTSNPN and CDR2 is SVGIG (reference sequence). Between the trimmed V and J ends, which lost 4 bases and 2 bases, there was a span of 23 bases. Study outcomes and limitations: Several nonresponders also turned out to have low normalized T-cell clonal expansion. In general, CD8+ T cells held more expanded clones than CD4+ did, on average.

Points on this clone: Antigen: not known. The same CDR3 can be traced to other DNA sequences in this sample.

This table comes from immunoSEQ multiplex PCR, and its TCRdb copy is limited to in-frame clones, with some not included. The profile shows roughly 34,000 clones, approximately 80% of them singletons. The sample consisted of CD4+ or CD8+ T cells sorted from blood, taken in a trial of the OX40 agonist ivuxolimab. This chain links TRBV30 with TRBJ1-1; possibly TRBD1 for D (5 bases). The source of this sequence is an adult with an advanced solid tumor such as melanoma, head and neck, liver or kidney cancer. As DNA, the CDR3 is TGTGCCTGGATTCACGGGGGGACGGCCGGACCCAACACTGAAGCTTTCTTT. Translation: CAWIHGGTAGPNTEAFF.